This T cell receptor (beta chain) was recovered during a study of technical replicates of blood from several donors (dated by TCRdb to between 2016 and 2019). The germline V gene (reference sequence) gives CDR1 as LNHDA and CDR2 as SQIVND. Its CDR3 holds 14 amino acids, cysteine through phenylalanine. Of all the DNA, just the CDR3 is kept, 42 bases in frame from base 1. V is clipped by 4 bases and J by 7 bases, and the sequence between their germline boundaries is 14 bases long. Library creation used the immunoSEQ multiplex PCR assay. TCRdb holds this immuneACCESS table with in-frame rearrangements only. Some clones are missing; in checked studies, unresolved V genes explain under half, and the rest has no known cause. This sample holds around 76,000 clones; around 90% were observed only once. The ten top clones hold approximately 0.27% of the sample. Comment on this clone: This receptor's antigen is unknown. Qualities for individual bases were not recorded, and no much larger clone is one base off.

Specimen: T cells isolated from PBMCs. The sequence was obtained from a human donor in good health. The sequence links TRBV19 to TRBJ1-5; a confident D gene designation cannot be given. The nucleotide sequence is TGTGCCAGTAGTACCTGGAATTTCGGGCAGCCCCAGCATTTT. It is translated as CASSTWNFGQPQHF.